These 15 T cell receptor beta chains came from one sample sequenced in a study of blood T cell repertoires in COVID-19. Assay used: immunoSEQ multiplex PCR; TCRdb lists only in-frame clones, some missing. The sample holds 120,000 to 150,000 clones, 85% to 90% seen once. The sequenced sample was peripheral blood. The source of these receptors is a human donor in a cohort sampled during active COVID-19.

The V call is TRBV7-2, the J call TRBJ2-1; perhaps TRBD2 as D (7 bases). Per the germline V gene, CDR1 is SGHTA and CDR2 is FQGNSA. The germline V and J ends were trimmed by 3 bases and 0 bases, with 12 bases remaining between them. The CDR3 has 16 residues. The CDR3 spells CASSFWGGPSYNEQFF. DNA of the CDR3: TGTGCCAGCAGCTTCTGGGGGGGGCCCTCCTACAATGAGCAGTTCTTC.

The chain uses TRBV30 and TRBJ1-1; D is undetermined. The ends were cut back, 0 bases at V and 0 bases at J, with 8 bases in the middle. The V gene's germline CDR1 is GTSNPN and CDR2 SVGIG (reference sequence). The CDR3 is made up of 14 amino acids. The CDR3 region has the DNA TGTGCCTGGAGTGTACCGGGTATGAACACTGAAGCTTTCTTT. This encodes CAWSVPGMNTEAFF.

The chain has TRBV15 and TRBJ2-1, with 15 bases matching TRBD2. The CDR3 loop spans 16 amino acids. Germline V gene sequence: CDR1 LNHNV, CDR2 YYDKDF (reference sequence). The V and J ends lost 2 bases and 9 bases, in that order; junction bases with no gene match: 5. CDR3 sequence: CATSRPGLAGGVEQFF. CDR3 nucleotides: TGTGCCACCAGCAGACCCGGACTAGCGGGAGGGGTTGAGCAGTTCTTC.

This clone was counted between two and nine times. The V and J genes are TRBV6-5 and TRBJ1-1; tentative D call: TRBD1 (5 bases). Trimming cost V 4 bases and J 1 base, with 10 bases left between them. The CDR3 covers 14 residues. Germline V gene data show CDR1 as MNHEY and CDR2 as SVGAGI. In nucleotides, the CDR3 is TGTGCCAGCAGTTTGGGTACAGGGAACACTGAAGCTTTCTTT. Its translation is CASSLGTGNTEAFF.

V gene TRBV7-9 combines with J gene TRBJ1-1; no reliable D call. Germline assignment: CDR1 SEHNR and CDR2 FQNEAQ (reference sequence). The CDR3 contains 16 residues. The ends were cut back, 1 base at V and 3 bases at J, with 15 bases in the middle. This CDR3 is CASSLEALHQDTEAFF. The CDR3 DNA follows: TGTGCCAGCAGCTTAGAGGCGTTACATCAGGACACTGAAGCTTTCTTT. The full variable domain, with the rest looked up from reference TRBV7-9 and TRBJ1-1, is DTGVSQNPRHKITKRGQNVTFRCDPISEHNRLYWYRQTLGQGPEFLTYFQNEAQLEKSRLLSDRFSAERPKGSFSTLEIQRTEQGDSAMYLCASSLEALHQDTEAFFGQGTRLTVV.

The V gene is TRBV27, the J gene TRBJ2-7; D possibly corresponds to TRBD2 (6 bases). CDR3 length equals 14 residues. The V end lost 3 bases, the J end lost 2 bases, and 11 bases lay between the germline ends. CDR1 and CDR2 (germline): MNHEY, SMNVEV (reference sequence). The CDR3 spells CASSFASDPYEQYF. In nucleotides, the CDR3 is TGTGCCAGCAGTTTTGCTAGCGACCCCTACGAGCAGTACTTC.

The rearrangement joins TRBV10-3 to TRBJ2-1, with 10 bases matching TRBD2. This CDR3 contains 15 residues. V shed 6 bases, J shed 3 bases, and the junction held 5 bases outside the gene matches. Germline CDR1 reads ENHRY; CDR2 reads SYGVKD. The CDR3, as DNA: TGTGCCATCAGGCAACTAGCGGGGAACTACAATGAGCAGTTCTTC. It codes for CAIRQLAGNYNEQFF.

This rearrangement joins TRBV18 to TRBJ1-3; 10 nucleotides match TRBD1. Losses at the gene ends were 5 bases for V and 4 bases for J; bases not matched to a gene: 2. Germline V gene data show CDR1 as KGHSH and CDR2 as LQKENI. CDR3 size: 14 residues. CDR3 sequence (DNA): TGTGCCAGCTCAGCGACAGGGGGCGGAAACACCATATATTTT. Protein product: CASSATGGGNTIYF.

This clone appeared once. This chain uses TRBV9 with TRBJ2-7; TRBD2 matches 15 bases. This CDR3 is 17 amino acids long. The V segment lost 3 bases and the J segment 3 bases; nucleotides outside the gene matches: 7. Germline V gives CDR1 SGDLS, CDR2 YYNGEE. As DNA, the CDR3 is TGTGCCAGCAGCGCCGGACTAGCGGGAGGGCCAGACTACGAGCAGTACTTC. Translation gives CASSAGLAGGPDYEQYF. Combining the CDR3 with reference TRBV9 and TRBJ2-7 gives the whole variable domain DSGVTQTPKHLITATGQRVTLRCSPRSGDLSVYWYQQSLDQGLQFLIQYYNGEERAKGNILERFSAQQFPDLHSELNLSSLELGDSALYFCASSAGLAGGPDYEQYFGPGTRLTVT.

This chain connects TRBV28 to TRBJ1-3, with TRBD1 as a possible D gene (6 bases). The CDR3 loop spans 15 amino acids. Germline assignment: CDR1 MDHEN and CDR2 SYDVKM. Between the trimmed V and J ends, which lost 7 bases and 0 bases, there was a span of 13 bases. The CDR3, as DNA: TGTGCCAGCACCAAAGGGGGACCCTCTGGAAACACCATATATTTT. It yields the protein CASTKGGPSGNTIYF.

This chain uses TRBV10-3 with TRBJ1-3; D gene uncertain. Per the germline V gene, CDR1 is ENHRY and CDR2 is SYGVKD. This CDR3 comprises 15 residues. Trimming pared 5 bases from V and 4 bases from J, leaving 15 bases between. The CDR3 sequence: CAISPTPTEGNTIYF. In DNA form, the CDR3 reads TGTGCCATCAGTCCGACACCCACGGAAGGAAACACCATATATTTT.

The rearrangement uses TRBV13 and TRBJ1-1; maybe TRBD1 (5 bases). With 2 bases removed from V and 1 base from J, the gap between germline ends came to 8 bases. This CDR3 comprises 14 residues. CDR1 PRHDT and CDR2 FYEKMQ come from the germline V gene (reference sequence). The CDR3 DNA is TGTGCCAGCAGCTTACAGGGAGGGAACACTGAAGCTTTCTTT. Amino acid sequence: CASSLQGGNTEAFF.

CDR3 region: CASSILLRGQPQHF. The CDR3 region has the DNA TGTGCCAGTAGTATCCTATTGCGGGGTCAGCCCCAGCATTTT. The chain recombines TRBV19 with TRBJ1-5; unclear D gene. This CDR3 is 14 amino acids long. Trimming left V 3 bases short and J 6 bases short, with 12 bases between. Germline V CDR1 and CDR2: LNHDA, SQIVND (reference sequence).

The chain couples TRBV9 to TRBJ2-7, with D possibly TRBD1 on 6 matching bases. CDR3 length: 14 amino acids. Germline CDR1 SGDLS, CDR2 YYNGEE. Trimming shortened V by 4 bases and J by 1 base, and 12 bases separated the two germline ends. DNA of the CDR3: TGTGCCAGCAGCAATGACAGGATATCCTACGAGCAGTACTTC. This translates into CASSNDRISYEQYF.

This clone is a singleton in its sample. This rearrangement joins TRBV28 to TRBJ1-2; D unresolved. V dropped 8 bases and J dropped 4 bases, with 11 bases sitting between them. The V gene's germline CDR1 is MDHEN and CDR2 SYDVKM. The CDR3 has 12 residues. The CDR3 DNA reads TGTGCCAGCGAGGAACATACCTATGGCTACACCTTC. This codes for CASEEHTYGYTF.